This T cell receptor (beta chain) comes out of a study of T cell changes during pregnancy in multiple sclerosis. The repertoire was sequenced with immunoSEQ multiplex PCR; TCRdb's copy has only in-frame clones and lacks some. The sample shows fewer than 85,000 clones, around 94% of them seen only once. J lost 2 bases, V lost 3 bases, and 5 bases had no gene match. This CDR3 comprises 16 residues. CDR1 and CDR2 (germline): MDHEN, SYDVKM. The sequence was obtained from a female donor with multiple sclerosis, enrolled in a pregnancy study. Sequencing was performed on peripheral blood, taken before pregnancy. This sequence joins TRBV28 and TRBJ1-5; 9 bases match TRBD1. The CDR3 here is CASSFHRGQGNQPQHF. Written as DNA, the CDR3 is TGTGCCAGCAGTTTCCACAGGGGGCAGGGCAATCAGCCCCAGCATTTT.